One T cell receptor (beta chain) is described in this entry. It lacks a known antigen. Base qualities are missing; no much larger clone stands one base away. This entry is derived from a study of graft-versus-host responses after intestinal transplantation (dated by TCRdb to about 2021). About the study as a whole: The transplants that recipients got were multivisceral, liver-intestinal, or isolated intestinal. The cohort enrolled some 25 intestinal transplant recipients including one retransplant, and a few patients lacking pretransplant specimens were excluded. Alloreactive clones were identified by sequencing pre-transplant mixed lymphocyte reaction products and comparing these products with unstimulated pre-transplant donor and recipient T cells. Donor T cell macrochimerism was defined as a peak of at least 4% donor T cells among recipient peripheral blood mononuclear cells. Bulk TCR-beta CDR3 sequencing was used to track graft-versus-host and host-versus-graft alloreactive T cell clones in the graft, circulation and bone marrow after intestinal transplantation. Anti-thymocyte globulin induction was given to all recipients, followed by maintenance tacrolimus and steroids for about 3 years. Rather than going through the commercial service, samples from a few later patients were sequenced in-house on an Illumina MiSeq and processed with MiXCR.

Blood samples were collected up to 4 times in the first month after transplant and then at least monthly when available. The study at large found these results: Peak levels of circulating GvH clones were associated with declines in HvG clones early after transplant. GvH clones turned up in recipient bone marrow, with some appearing earlier in ileal mucosa or blood, a pattern consistent with an intestinal mucosal origin. The relatively low number and heterogeneity of intestinal transplant patients limited the conclusions. In the allografts of patients with donor T cell macrochimerism, GvH to HvG T cell clonal ratios were high.

Libraries came from the immunoSEQ multiplex PCR assay. For most patients, genomic DNA was subjected to high-throughput TCR-beta CDR3 sequencing by Adaptive Biotechnologies. The authors' pipeline ran thus. TCR sequencing data for approximately 19 patients were retrieved from Adaptive's ImmunoSEQ software; three other patients were processed with MiXCR and VDJtools. CDR3 nucleotide sequences shared between donor and recipient were removed because their origin could not be assigned. To be classed as alloreactive, a clone needed at least 2-fold expansion over unstimulated cells and a minimum CFSE-low frequency of 0.002% (template counts) or 0.001% (read counts). A clone was considered mappable if detected in the sequenced pre-transplant spleen, lymph node, or MLR CFSE-low populations of the donor or recipient. Cumulative frequency of alloreactive clones was calculated as a percentage of all sequences weighted by copy number. TCRdb stores this immuneACCESS table with in-frame sequences only. Part of the clones is absent; in the studies checked, under half of the shortfall reflects unresolved V genes, and no reason is known for the rest. The V and J calls and clone size were taken over from that table, and D and trimming were inferred from the DNA. The table for this sample lists about 39,000 clones; about 92% of them were counted only once. Of the sample, about 3.5% falls within the top ten clones.

Sequencing used PBMCs, obtained roughly 780 days after intestinal transplantation. This receptor was taken from a human patient who received an intestinal transplant, so some T cells may come from the graft donor.

The DNA is as follows: TGTGCCAGCAGTTATGGAGGCGCCAATGAGCAGTTCTTC. The translation is CASSYGGANEQFF. Here the chain combines TRBV6-6 and TRBJ2-1; TRBD2 is perhaps the D gene, given 5 matching bases. The CDR3 numbers 13 residues from cysteine through phenylalanine. Only the CDR3 region is kept as DNA, spanning 39 bases read in frame from base 1. From a lookup of the germline V gene (reference sequence), CDR1 and CDR2 are MNHNY and SVGAGI. V and J lose 3 bases and 6 bases, and a span of 9 bases separates them.